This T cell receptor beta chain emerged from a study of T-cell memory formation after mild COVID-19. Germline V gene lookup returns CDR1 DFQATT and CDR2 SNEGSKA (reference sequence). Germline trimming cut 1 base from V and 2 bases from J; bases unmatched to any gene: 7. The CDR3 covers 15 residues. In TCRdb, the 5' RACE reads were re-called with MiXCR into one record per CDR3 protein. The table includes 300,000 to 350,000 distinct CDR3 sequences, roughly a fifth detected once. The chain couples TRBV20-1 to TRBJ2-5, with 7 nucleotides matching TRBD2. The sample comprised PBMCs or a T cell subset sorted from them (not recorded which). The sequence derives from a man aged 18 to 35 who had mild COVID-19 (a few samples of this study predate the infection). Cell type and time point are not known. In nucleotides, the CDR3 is TGCAGTGCTAGAGGGGCACGGGGAGGGCAAGAGACCCAGTACTTC. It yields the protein CSARGARGGQETQYF.